A single sample gave rise to the 17 T cell receptor beta chains below, sequenced in a study of shared clonotypes between healthy human individuals. Libraries were prepared by immunoSEQ multiplex PCR; TCRdb keeps only in-frame clonotypes and omits some of them. The table lists about 2.2 million clones, 85% to 95% of them singletons, with over 1.5% in the top ten. Naivety among CD8 cells was defined by CD45RO negativity and positive CCR7 selection, thereby excluding terminally differentiated effector memory CD45RA+ cells. Material for sequencing was naive CD8+ T cells from PBMCs. The receptors shown here come from a young man in good health. Some clones in this sample may be carry-over from other donors' samples.

The chain has TRBV27 and TRBJ1-2, with 11 bases matching TRBD1. V gave up 6 bases and J gave up 4 bases; unmatched junction bases: 4. Germline CDR1 reads MNHEY; CDR2 reads SMNVEV (reference sequence). CDR3 size: 14 residues. The CDR3 is CASRDRGPSYGYTF. The CDR3 nucleotides are TGTGCCAGCAGGGACAGGGGGCCTTCCTATGGCTACACCTTC.

In this sample, this clone turned up once. The chain carries TRBV20-1 and TRBJ1-6; D is unresolved. The CDR3 is 11 amino acids. The V and J ends lost 2 bases and 6 bases respectively, with 2 bases between them. CDR1 is DFQATT, CDR2 SNEGSKA, per germline (reference sequence). The CDR3 sequence is CSARLNSPLHF. Here the CDR3 DNA reads TGCAGTGCTAGACTTAATTCACCCCTCCACTTT.

The rearrangement joins TRBV7-2 to TRBJ2-3; D is uncertain. This CDR3 comprises 14 residues. CDR1 and CDR2 from the germline V gene are SGHTA and FQGNSA. V lost 2 bases to trimming and J lost 0 bases, with 6 bases between them. The CDR3 DNA reads as TGTGCCAGCAGCTTACGCAGAAGCACAGATACGCAGTATTTT. Protein: CASSLRRSTDTQYF.

This clone was seen a single time. The chain recombines TRBV9 with TRBJ2-2; D gene ambiguous. This CDR3 region has 12 residues. The V gene lost 0 bases and the J gene lost 7 bases, with 4 bases spanning the gap. Per germline, CDR1 SGDLS and CDR2 YYNGEE. The CDR3 DNA is TGTGCCAGCAGCGTAGCTAGCGGGGAGCTGTTTTTT. It specifies CASSVASGELFF.

This chain uses TRBV7-9 with TRBJ2-1; TRBD2 aligns across 15 bases. The CDR3 loop spans 19 amino acids. Trimming cost V 5 bases and J 3 bases; bases outside gene matches: 11. Germline V lookup: CDR1 SEHNR, CDR2 FQNEAQ (reference sequence). The CDR3 coding sequence is TGTGCCAGCAGCGGAGGACTAGCGGGAGGGCTGACCCTCTACAATGAGCAGTTCTTC. Amino acid sequence: CASSGGLAGGLTLYNEQFF. Full variable domain (missing parts from reference TRBV7-9 and TRBJ2-1): DTGVSQNPRHKITKRGQNVTFRCDPISEHNRLYWYRQTLGQGPEFLTYFQNEAQLEKSRLLSDRFSAERPKGSFSTLEIQRTEQGDSAMYLCASSGGLAGGLTLYNEQFFGPGTRLTVL.

This chain uses TRBV6-1 with TRBJ2-7, with D unresolved. The V end lost 4 bases, the J end lost 4 bases, and 11 bases lay between the germline ends. Germline lookup yields CDR1 MNHNS and CDR2 SASEGT. The CDR3 sequence is 13 residues long. CDR3 coding DNA: TGTGCCAGCAGTGGGAGACGTGGGTACGAGCAGTACTTC. It translates to CASSGRRGYEQYF.

V gene TRBV7-9 combines with J gene TRBJ2-7; 9 nucleotides line up with TRBD2. Germline-derived CDR1 and CDR2 are SEHNR and FQNEAQ (reference sequence). CDR3 length: 15 residues. The V segment lost 0 bases and the J segment 4 bases; nucleotides outside the gene matches: 4. In DNA, the CDR3 is TGTGCCAGCAGCTTAGCTAGCGGGAGTAAATACGAGCAGTACTTC. It yields the protein CASSLASGSKYEQYF.

The chain has TRBV4-1 and TRBJ1-2, with D possibly being TRBD1 (6 bases). Trimming pared 1 base from V and 7 bases from J, leaving 13 bases between. Germline V lookup: CDR1 MGHRA, CDR2 YSYEKL. CDR3 length: 14 amino acids. The CDR3 region is CASSQGRGGGGYTF. The CDR3 nucleotides are TGCGCCAGCAGCCAAGGGAGGGGAGGGGGTGGCTACACCTTC.

The chain employs TRBV10-3 and TRBJ2-7; D remains unclear. Germline V gene data show CDR1 as ENHRY and CDR2 as SYGVKD. This CDR3 is built from 14 residues. The germline V and J ends were trimmed by 0 bases and 6 bases, with 12 bases remaining between them. The DNA of the CDR3 is TGTGCCATCAGTGAGTCGCCCCTTTCCCGCGAGCAGTACTTC. Amino acids: CAISESPLSREQYF.

The CDR3 DNA reads TGTGCCAGCACCGCACGATATAGCAATCAGCCCCAGCATTTT. Translation: CASTARYSNQPQHF. This chain joins TRBV6-1 and TRBJ1-5; D unresolved. Per germline, CDR1 MNHNS and CDR2 SASEGT. The V end lost 7 bases, the J end lost 0 bases, and 10 bases lay between the germline ends. The CDR3 is made up of 14 amino acids.

The V and J genes are TRBV4-3 and TRBJ2-4, with 8 bases aligning to TRBD2. V trimming: 1 base; J trimming: 5 bases; junction bases outside the gene matches: 7. This CDR3 has 16 amino acids. Germline CDR1 is LGHNA and CDR2 is YSLEER. CDR3 nucleotide sequence: TGCGCCAGCAGCCAAGGGACGGGGCGGGGGGAAAACATTCAGTACTTC. Its translation: CASSQGTGRGENIQYF.

The chain uses TRBV11-2 and TRBJ2-3; possibly TRBD1 or TRBD2 for D (5 bases each). Trimming stripped 6 bases from V and 14 bases from J, with 21 bases between. The germline V gene has CDR1 SGHAT and CDR2 FQNNGV. The CDR3 sequence is 13 residues long. CDR3 in amino acids: CASRSNGIRDPYF. CDR3 in DNA: TGTGCCAGCAGATCTAACGGGATCAGGGACCCGTATTTT.

The chain couples TRBV12-1 to TRBJ2-2; the table calls TRBD1, which could not be checked here. TRBV12-1 represents a pseudogene. CDR3 length: 19 amino acids. The CDR3 sequence is CASSEPPPQGSSGTGELFF. The CDR3 nucleotides are TGTGCCAGCAGTGAACCCCCCCCGCAGGGTAGTTCGGGCACCGGGGAGCTGTTTTTT.

Only one count was recorded for this clone. The chain has TRBV9 and TRBJ1-4, with unresolved D. V lost 3 bases and J lost 5, with 11 bases in between. Germline V gene lookup returns CDR1 SGDLS and CDR2 YYNGEE. This CDR3 spans 14 amino acids. The CDR3 nucleotides are TGTGCCAGCAGCGGTGCGGGAGCGAATGAAAAACTGTTTTTT. As protein: CASSGAGANEKLFF.

The chain has TRBV9 and TRBJ2-5, with D perhaps TRBD1 (5 bases). Germline V gene lookup returns CDR1 SGDLS and CDR2 YYNGEE. The CDR3 extends over 15 amino acids. V lost 0 bases to trimming and J lost 4 bases, with 13 bases between them. The CDR3 sequence is CASSVDQGFPETQYF. The DNA for the CDR3 is TGTGCCAGCAGCGTAGATCAGGGCTTCCCAGAGACCCAGTACTTC.

The chain combines TRBV29-1 with TRBJ2-1; 9 bases match TRBD1. Germline V gene lookup returns CDR1 SQVTM and CDR2 ANQGSEA. This CDR3 contains 13 residues. CDR3 DNA sequence: TGCACCGTAGTAGACAGGGGGGACAATGAGCAGTTCTTC. This sequence encodes CTVVDRGDNEQFF.

The chain uses TRBV5-6 and TRBJ1-4; possible D gene TRBD1, 6 bases. The CDR3 sequence is 15 residues long. Trimming removed 2 bases from V and 4 bases from J, with 12 bases in between. Per the germline V gene, CDR1 is SGHDT and CDR2 is YYEEEE. The CDR3 region has the DNA TGTGCCAGCAGCTTTTGGACAGCCTTTAATGAAAAACTGTTTTTT. As protein: CASSFWTAFNEKLFF.